The 19 T cell receptor beta chains given below trace back to one sample, sequenced in a study of T cell repertoires in cytomegalovirus infection. Using its own MiXCR run on the reads, TCRdb lists one record per CDR3 protein. Counted here are under 850,000 distinct CDR3 sequences, roughly 35% occurring once; the ten biggest clones make up 2.8%. Source material: PBMCs. The receptor source for this set is a human donor in good health (CMV status not recorded). Some clones in this sample may be carry-over from other donors' samples.

V usage is TRBV6-1 and J usage is TRBJ2-7, with D perhaps matching TRBD1 or TRBD2 (5 bases each). The germline V gene has CDR1 MNHNS and CDR2 SASEGT. V lost 5 bases and J lost 6, with 20 bases in between. CDR3 length equals 15 residues. CDR3 sequence (DNA): TGTGCCAGCAGTAAACTGTCAGGGACCCCGAGCGAGCAGTACTTC. This codes for CASSKLSGTPSEQYF.

The V and J genes are TRBV7-8 and TRBJ2-2; D perhaps matches TRBD1 (6 bases). Per the germline V gene, CDR1 is SGHVS and CDR2 is FQNEAQ. V was pared by 5 bases and J by 0 bases, with 10 bases between. This CDR3 spans 15 amino acids. CDR3 sequence reads: CASSTGQPNTGELFF. In DNA form, the CDR3 reads TGTGCCAGCAGCACGGGACAACCGAACACCGGGGAGCTGTTTTTT.

The V and J genes are TRBV10-3 and TRBJ2-2, with 11 nucleotides matching TRBD2. CDR3 length equals 18 residues. With 2 bases clipped from V and 2 bases from J, the junction kept 7 bases outside the gene matches. The V gene's germline CDR1 is ENHRY and CDR2 SYGVKD. The CDR3 sequence: CAISEALLAGANTGELFF. CDR3 DNA sequence: TGTGCCATCAGTGAGGCGCTACTAGCGGGGGCCAACACCGGGGAGCTGTTTTTT.

The chain employs TRBV27 and TRBJ1-5; a weak D match, TRBD1 (5 bases). The CDR3 contains 14 residues. Germline V gene data show CDR1 as MNHEY and CDR2 as SMNVEV (reference sequence). V dropped 3 bases and J dropped 3 bases, with 9 bases sitting between them. CDR3 sequence reads: CASSLGRHNQPQHF. As DNA, the CDR3 is TGTGCCAGCAGTTTGGGACGGCACAATCAGCCCCAGCATTTT.

The V and J genes are TRBV9 and TRBJ2-5; D is perhaps TRBD2 (6 bases). V was shortened by 0 bases and J by 0 bases, with 9 bases between the two germline ends. The germline V gene encodes CDR1 SGDLS and CDR2 YYNGEE. The CDR3 has 15 residues. The CDR3 DNA reads TGTGCCAGCAGCGTAGCGCCGGGGGACCAAGAGACCCAGTACTTC. Translating gives CASSVAPGDQETQYF.

V usage is TRBV29-1 and J usage is TRBJ1-1, with TRBD1 matching over 10 bases. CDR1 is SQVTM and CDR2 is ANQGSEA in the germline V gene. The ends lost 6 bases at V and 8 bases at J; junction bases unmatched: 12. The CDR3 is 14 amino acids. CDR3 sequence reads: CSVEGQGSFQEAFF. The CDR3 DNA reads as TGCAGCGTCGAGGGACAGGGGTCCTTTCAAGAAGCTTTCTTT.

Many counts were recorded for this clonotype. The chain couples TRBV7-8 to TRBJ2-7; no clear D. The V and J ends lost 1 base and 7 bases respectively, with 11 bases between them. From germline, CDR1 is SGHVS and CDR2 FQNEAQ. The CDR3 runs 13 residues. CDR3 residues: CASSLGRDFEQYF. The CDR3 coding sequence is TGTGCCAGCAGCTTAGGTCGTGATTTTGAGCAGTACTTC.

The gene calls are TRBV12-3 or TRBV12-4 and TRBJ1-2; 7 bases line up with TRBD1. V lost 5 bases, J lost 4 bases, and 7 bases stayed unmatched. The length of the CDR3 is 14 residues. CDR3 coding DNA: TGTGCCAGCAGTGGACAGGCCCTACCCTATGGCTACACCTTC. It is translated as CASSGQALPYGYTF.

This clonotype was found a few times. V gene TRBV13 combines with J gene TRBJ2-7, with D perhaps matching TRBD2 (5 bases). V was cut by 2 bases and J by 7 bases, with 21 bases left in between. Germline V gene lookup returns CDR1 PRHDT and CDR2 FYEKMQ (reference sequence). The CDR3 contains 16 residues. The CDR3 region is CASSLNGRTRGKEQYF. CDR3 DNA sequence: TGTGCCAGCAGCTTAAATGGGCGGACTCGTGGTAAGGAGCAGTACTTC.

V gene TRBV20-1 combines with J gene TRBJ2-1; no clear D gene. The germline V and J ends were trimmed by 6 bases and 8 bases, with 11 bases remaining between them. Germline lookup yields CDR1 DFQATT and CDR2 SNEGSKA (reference sequence). The CDR3 is made up of 11 amino acids. The DNA for the CDR3 is TGCAGTGCCCTGACTCGGGATGAGCAGTTCTTC. Amino acids: CSALTRDEQFF.

This clonotype has more than one count but fewer than ten. The junction departs from the called germline gene at one end, perhaps through a read error. The J gene is TRBJ2-1, the V gene TRBV15, with D perhaps matching TRBD1 or TRBD2 (7 bases each). The CDR3 covers 13 residues. Germline V CDR1 and CDR2: LNHNV, YYDKDF (reference sequence). The CDR3 nucleotides are TGTGCCACCAGCGGATTCGGGGGTCAGGGGGGGTGGTTC. Translating it yields CATSGFGGQGGWF.

This clonotype was seen once. The CDR3 DNA reads as TGTGCCACCGGTAGACAGGGTTCCTACGAGCAGTACTTC. Translation: CATGRQGSYEQYF. This chain links TRBV15 with TRBJ2-7; the match to TRBD1 covers 7 bases. The length of the CDR3 is 13 residues. V dropped 8 bases and J dropped 1; count of bases not matched to a gene: 5. CDR1 and CDR2 (germline): LNHNV, YYDKDF (reference sequence).

On this clonotype itself: A read error may be the cause here, since a much bigger clone is one base away. V gene TRBV7-2 combines with J gene TRBJ2-3; 11 bases align to TRBD1. Unmatched junction bases numbered 23, after V lost 5 bases and J lost 10 bases. CDR3 length: 19 amino acids. CDR1 is SGHTA and CDR2 is FQGNSA in the germline V gene. The CDR3 loop is CASSRRGTGGQIPTASQYF. The CDR3 coding sequence is TGTGCCAGCAGCCGCCGAGGGACAGGGGGACAGATCCCAACAGCTTCGCAGTATTTT.

This clonotype was seen a few times. V usage is TRBV6-6 and J usage is TRBJ1-6; TRBD1 might be the D (5 bases). This CDR3 spans 16 amino acids. The germline CDR1 and CDR2 sequences are MNHNY and SVGAGI (reference sequence). V gave up 2 bases and J gave up 4 bases, with 12 bases separating them. The DNA of the CDR3 is TGTGCCAGCAGTTACGGACGGGGGACTTATAATTCACCCCTCCACTTT. This gives the protein CASSYGRGTYNSPLHF.

The chain is built from TRBV7-3 and TRBJ2-3, with a tentative D call TRBD2 (7 bases). This CDR3 has 15 residues. CDR1 and CDR2 (germline): SGHTA, FQGTGA. V lost 0 bases and J 4 bases, leaving 11 bases between the germline ends. Here the CDR3 reads CASSLTGGPPDTQYF. As DNA, the CDR3 is TGTGCCAGCAGCTTAACGGGGGGGCCGCCAGATACGCAGTATTTT.

The V gene is TRBV24-1, the J gene TRBJ2-6; no clear D gene. The CDR3 sequence is 15 residues long. The V end was cut by 0 bases, the J end by 0 bases, with 2 bases between. Germline lookup yields CDR1 KGHDR and CDR2 SFDVKD. The CDR3 sequence: CATSDLRSGANVLTF. DNA of the CDR3: TGTGCCACCAGTGATTTGCGCTCTGGGGCCAACGTCCTGACTTTC.

The J gene is TRBJ2-5, the V gene TRBV29-1; no reliable D call. The CDR3 contains 13 residues. The V end lost 7 bases, the J end lost 1 base, and 13 bases lay between the germline ends. Germline V gene data show CDR1 as SQVTM and CDR2 as ANQGSEA. DNA for the CDR3: TGCAGCGACGCGCACTCGATCCAAGAGACCCAGTACTTC. This gives the protein CSDAHSIQETQYF.

The V and J genes are TRBV7-2 and TRBJ2-5; 8 nucleotides line up with TRBD1. In germline, CDR1 is SGHTA, CDR2 FQGNSA. Unmatched junction bases numbered 6, after V lost 3 bases and J lost 6 bases. The CDR3 totals 14 residues. CDR3 nucleotides: TGTGCCAGCAGCTTTAGGACAGGGACGCAGACCCAGTACTTC. This sequence encodes CASSFRTGTQTQYF.

The chain uses TRBV19 and TRBJ1-5, with no clear D. Germline V lookup: CDR1 LNHDA, CDR2 SQIVND (reference sequence). The CDR3 contains 14 residues. Trimming took off 3 bases at V and 0 bases at J, with 6 bases between the two ends. The CDR3, as DNA: TGTGCCAGTAGTATCACATATAGCAATCAGCCCCAGCATTTT. Translating gives CASSITYSNQPQHF.